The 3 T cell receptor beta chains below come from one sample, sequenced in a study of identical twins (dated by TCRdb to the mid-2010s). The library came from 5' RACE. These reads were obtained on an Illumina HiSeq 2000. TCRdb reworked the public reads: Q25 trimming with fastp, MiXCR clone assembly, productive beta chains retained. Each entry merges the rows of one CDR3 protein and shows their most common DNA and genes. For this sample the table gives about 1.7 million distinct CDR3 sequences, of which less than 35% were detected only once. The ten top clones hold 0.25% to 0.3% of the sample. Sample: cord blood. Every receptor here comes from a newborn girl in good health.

CDR3 nucleotides: TGTGCCAGCACCCCAGAGGGGTTAAGGGCCTACGAGCAGTACTTC. Amino acid sequence: CASTPEGLRAYEQYF. The chain links TRBV6-1 to TRBJ2-7; possibly TRBD1 or TRBD2 for D (5 bases each). Germline CDR1 reads MNHNS; CDR2 reads SASEGT. The CDR3 consists of 15 residues. Between the trimmed V and J ends, which lost 7 bases and 2 bases, there was a span of 18 bases.

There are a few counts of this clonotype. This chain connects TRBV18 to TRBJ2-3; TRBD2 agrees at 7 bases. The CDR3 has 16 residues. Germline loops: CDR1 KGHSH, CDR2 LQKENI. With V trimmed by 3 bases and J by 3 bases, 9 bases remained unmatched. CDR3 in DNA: TGTGCCAGCTCACCCCTCCGGGGGGTCAGGACAGATACGCAGTATTTT. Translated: CASSPLRGVRTDTQYF.

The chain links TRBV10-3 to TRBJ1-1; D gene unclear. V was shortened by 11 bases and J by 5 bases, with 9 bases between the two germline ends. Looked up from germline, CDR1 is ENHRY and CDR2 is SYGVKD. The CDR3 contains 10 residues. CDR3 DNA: TGTGCCTCTTGGGAGACTGAAGCTTTCTTT. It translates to CASWETEAFF.